In its sample, the clone carrying this T cell receptor (beta chain) was seen once. The antigen is unknown. Incorporated into the TCR beta cDNA libraries were unique molecular identifiers, which served to reduce PCR and sequencing biases. T cells numbering about 0.9 to 11 million yielded cDNA molecules that totaled about 500,000. Using its own MiXCR run on the PCR reads, TCRdb lists one record per CDR3 protein. The sample has around 400,000 distinct CDR3 sequences; 30% to 45% are singletons. This entry belongs to a study of post-analysis software for immune sequencing data. Study-wide background: The cohort encompassed relapsing-remitting, secondary progressive and progressive-relapsing multiple sclerosis disease courses. Notes on the study in general: Strong co-clustering by F measure linked samples that shared a preparation batch. For normalized Chao1 diversity, multiple sclerosis patients scored significantly lower than controls did.

The receptor comes from a girl aged 5 to 17 with multiple sclerosis. Sequencing was carried out using blood.

In DNA, the CDR3 is TGTGCCAGCAGCCCGGGACAGGGCAAAGGAAGCACTGAAGCTTTCTTT. Residues: CASSPGQGKGSTEAFF. V is TRBV7-3 and J is TRBJ1-1; TRBD1 matches at 9 bases. There are 16 residues in the CDR3. The V and J ends lost 5 bases and 4 bases, in that order; junction bases with no gene match: 11. Germline lookup yields CDR1 SGHTA and CDR2 FQGTGA.